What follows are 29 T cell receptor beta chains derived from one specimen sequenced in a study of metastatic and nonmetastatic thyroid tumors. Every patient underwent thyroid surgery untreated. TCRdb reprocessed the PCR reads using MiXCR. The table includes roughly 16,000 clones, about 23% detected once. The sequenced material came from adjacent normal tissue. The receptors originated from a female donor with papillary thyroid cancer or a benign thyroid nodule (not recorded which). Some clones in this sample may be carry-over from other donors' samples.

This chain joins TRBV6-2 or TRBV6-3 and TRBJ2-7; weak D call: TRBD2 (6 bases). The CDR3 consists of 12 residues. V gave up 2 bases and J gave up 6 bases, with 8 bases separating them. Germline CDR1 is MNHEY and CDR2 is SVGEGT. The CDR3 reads CASSYTGGEQYF. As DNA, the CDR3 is TGTGCCAGCAGTTACACCGGGGGCGAGCAGTACTTC.

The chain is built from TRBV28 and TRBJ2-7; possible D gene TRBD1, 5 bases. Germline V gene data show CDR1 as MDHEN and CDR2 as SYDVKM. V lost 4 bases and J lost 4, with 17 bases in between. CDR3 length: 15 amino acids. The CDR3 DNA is TGTGCCAGCAGTTCCGTAATGGGGCGCAGATACGAGCAGTACTTC. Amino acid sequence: CASSSVMGRRYEQYF.

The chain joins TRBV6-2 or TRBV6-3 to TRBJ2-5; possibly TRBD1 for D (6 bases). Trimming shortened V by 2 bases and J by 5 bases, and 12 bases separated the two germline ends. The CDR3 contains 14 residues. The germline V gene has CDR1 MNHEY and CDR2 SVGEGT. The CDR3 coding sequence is TGTGCCAGCAGTTACGGGGGCCAGGCGGAGACCCAGTACTTC. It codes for CASSYGGQAETQYF.

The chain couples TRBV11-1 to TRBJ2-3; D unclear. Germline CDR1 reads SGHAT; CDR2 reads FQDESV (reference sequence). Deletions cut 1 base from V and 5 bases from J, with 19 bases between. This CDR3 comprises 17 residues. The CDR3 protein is CASSLGWQSVVIDTQYF. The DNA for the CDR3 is TGTGCCAGCAGCTTAGGGTGGCAATCGGTCGTTATAGATACGCAGTATTTT.

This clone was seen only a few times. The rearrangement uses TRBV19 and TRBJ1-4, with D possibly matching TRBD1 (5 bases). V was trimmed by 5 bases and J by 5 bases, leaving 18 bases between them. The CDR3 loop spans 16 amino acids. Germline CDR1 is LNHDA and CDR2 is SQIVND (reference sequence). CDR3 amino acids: CASSSDSGRRNEKLFF. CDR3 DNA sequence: TGTGCCAGTAGTTCAGACTCGGGACGGAGAAATGAAAAACTGTTTTTT.

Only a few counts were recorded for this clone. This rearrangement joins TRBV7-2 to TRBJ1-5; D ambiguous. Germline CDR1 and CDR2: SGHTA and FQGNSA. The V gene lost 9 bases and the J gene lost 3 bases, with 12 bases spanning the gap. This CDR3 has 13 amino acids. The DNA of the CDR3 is TGTGCCAGTGCCGTCGGTTTCAATCAGCCCCAGCATTTT. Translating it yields CASAVGFNQPQHF.

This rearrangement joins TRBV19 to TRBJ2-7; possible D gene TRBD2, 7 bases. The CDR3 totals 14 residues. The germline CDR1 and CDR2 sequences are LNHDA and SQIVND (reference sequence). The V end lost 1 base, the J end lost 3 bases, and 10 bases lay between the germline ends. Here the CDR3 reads CASSIARGGYEQYF. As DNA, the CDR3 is TGTGCCAGTAGTATAGCGAGGGGGGGCTACGAGCAGTACTTC.

In DNA form, the CDR3 reads TGTGCCAGCAGTTACGAGTGGCTGAACACTGAAGCTTTCTTT. Translated: CASSYEWLNTEAFF. The chain couples TRBV6-5 to TRBJ1-1; no definite D call. Germline V gene data show CDR1 as MNHEY and CDR2 as SVGAGI. V was shortened by 2 bases and J by 0 bases, with 7 bases between the two germline ends. The CDR3 sequence is 14 residues long.

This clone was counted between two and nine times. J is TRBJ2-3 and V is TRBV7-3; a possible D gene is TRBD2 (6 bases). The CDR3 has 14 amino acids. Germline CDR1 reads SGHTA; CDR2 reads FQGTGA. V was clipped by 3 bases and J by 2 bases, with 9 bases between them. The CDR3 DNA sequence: TGTGCCAGCAGCTTTGGCGGGGTCACAGATACGCAGTATTTT. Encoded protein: CASSFGGVTDTQYF.

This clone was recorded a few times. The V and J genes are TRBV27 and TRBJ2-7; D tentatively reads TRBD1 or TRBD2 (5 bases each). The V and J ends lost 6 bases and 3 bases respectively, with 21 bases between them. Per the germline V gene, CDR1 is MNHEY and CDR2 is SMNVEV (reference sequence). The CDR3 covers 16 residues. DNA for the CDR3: TGTGCCAGCAGCCGGGACCCTGAGGGGAAGTACTACGAGCAGTACTTC. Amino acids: CASSRDPEGKYYEQYF.

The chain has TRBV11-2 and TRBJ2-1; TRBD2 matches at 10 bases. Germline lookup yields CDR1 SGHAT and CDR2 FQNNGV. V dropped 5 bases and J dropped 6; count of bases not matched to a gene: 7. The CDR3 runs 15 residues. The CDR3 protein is CASSPGLAVGNEQFF. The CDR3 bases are TGTGCCAGCAGCCCAGGACTAGCGGTGGGCAATGAGCAGTTCTTC.

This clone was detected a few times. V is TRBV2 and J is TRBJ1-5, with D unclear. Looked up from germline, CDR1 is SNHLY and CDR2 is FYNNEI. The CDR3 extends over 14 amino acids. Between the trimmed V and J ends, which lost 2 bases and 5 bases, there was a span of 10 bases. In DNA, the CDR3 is TGTGCCAGCAGTGAATCTGACCTTTATCAGCCCCAGCATTTT. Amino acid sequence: CASSESDLYQPQHF.

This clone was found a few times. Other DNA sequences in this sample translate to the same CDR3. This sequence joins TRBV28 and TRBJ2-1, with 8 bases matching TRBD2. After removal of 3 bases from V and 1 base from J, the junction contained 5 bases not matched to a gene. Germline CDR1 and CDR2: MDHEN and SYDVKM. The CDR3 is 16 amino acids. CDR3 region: CASSFGRGRSYNEQFF. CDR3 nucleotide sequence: TGTGCCAGCAGTTTCGGGCGCGGGAGGTCCTACAATGAGCAGTTCTTC. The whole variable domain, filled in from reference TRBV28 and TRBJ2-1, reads DVKVTQSSRYLVKRTGEKVFLECVQDMDHENMFWYRQDPGLGLRLIYFSYDVKMKEKGDIPEGYSVSREKKERFSLILESASTNQTSMYLCASSFGRGRSYNEQFFGPGTRLTVL.

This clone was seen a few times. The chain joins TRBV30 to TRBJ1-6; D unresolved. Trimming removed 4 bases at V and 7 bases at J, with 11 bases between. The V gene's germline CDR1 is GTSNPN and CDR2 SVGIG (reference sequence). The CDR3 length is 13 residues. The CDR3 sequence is CAWTGSGNSPLHF. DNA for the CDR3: TGTGCCTGGACGGGCAGTGGGAATTCACCCCTCCACTTT.

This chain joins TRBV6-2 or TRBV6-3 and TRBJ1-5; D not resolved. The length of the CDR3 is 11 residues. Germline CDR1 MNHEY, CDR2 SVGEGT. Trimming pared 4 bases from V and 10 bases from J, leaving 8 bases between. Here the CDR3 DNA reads TGTGCCAGCAGTTCCCCCGGTCCCCAGCATTTT. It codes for CASSSPGPQHF.

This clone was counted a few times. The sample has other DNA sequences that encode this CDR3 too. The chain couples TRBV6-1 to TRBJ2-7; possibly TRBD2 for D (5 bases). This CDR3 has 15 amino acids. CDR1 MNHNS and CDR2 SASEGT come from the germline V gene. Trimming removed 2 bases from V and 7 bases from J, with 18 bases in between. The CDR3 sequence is CASSERGAFPWEQYF. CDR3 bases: TGTGCCAGCAGTGAACGGGGAGCTTTCCCTTGGGAGCAGTACTTC.

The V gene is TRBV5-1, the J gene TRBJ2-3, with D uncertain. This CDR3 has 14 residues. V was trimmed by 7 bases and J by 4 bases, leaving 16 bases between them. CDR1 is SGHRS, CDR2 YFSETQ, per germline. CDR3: CASAQLVQSDTQYF. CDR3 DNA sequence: TGCGCCAGCGCCCAGCTTGTCCAATCAGATACGCAGTATTTT.

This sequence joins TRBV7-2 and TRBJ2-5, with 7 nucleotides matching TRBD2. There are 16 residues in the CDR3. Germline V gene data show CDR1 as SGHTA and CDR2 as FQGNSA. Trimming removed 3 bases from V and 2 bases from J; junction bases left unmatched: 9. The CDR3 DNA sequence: TGTGCCAGCAGCTTGCGGCGGGAAGCGGGACAAGAGACCCAGTACTTC. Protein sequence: CASSLRREAGQETQYF.

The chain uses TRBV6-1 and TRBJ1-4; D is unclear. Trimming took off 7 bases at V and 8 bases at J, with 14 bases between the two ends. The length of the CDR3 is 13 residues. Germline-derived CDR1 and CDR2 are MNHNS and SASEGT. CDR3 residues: CASNLKGIEKLFF. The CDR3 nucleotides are TGTGCCAGCAACTTAAAAGGAATCGAAAAACTGTTTTTT.

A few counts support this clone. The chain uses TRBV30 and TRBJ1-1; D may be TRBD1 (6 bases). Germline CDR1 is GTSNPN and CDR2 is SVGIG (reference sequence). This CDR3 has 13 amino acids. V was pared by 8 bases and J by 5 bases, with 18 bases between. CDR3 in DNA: TGTGCCCGCCAACAGGGTGAATGGACTGAAGCTTTCTTT. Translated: CARQQGEWTEAFF.

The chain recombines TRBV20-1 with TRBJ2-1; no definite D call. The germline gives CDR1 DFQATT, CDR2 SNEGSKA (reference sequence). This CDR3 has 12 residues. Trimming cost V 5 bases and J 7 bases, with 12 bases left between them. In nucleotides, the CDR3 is TGCAGTGCTCACCAGTTCATGAATGAGCAGTTCTTC. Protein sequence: CSAHQFMNEQFF.

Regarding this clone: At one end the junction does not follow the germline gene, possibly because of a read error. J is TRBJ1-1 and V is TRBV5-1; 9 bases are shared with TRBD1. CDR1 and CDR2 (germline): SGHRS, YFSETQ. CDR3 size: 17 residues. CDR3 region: CASSKGTGFIADTGAFF. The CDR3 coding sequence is TGCGCCAGCAGCAAAGGGACAGGGTTTATCGCGGACACTGGAGCTTTCTTT.

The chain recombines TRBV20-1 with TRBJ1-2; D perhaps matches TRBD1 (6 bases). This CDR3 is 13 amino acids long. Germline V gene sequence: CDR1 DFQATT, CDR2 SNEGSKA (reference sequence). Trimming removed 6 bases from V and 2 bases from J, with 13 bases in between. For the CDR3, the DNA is TGCAGTGCCGAGACAGGACTAAACTATGGCTACACCTTC. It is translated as CSAETGLNYGYTF.

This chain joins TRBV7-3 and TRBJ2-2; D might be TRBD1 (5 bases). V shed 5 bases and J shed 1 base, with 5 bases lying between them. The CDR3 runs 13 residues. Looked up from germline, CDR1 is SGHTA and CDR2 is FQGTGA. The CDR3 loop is CASSGQNTGELFF. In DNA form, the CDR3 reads TGTGCCAGCAGCGGACAGAACACCGGGGAGCTGTTTTTT.

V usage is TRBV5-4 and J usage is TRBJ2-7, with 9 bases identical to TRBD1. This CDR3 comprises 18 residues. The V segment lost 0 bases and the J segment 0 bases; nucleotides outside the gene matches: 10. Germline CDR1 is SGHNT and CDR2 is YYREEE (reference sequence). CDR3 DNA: TGTGCCAGCAGCTTGGCATTCGGGACAGGGCCGAGCTCCTACGAGCAGTACTTC. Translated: CASSLAFGTGPSSYEQYF.

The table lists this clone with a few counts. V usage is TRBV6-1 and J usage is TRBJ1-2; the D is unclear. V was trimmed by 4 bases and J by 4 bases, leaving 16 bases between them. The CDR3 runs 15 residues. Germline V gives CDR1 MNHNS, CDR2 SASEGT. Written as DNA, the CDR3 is TGTGCCAGCAGTGGGGGATCGAAACCCCCCTATGGCTACACCTTC. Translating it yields CASSGGSKPPYGYTF.

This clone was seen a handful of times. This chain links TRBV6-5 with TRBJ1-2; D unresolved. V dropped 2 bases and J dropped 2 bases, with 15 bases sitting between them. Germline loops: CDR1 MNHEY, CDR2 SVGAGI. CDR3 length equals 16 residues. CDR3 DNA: TGTGCCAGCAGTTACGGACCGAAGAACACAAACTATGGCTACACCTTC. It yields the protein CASSYGPKNTNYGYTF.

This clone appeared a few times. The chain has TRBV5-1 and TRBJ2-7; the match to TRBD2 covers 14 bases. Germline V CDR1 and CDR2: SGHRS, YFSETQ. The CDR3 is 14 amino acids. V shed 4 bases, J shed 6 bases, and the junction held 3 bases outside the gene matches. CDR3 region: CASSPGLAGAEQYF. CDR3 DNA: TGCGCCAGCAGCCCGGGACTAGCGGGGGCCGAGCAGTACTTC.

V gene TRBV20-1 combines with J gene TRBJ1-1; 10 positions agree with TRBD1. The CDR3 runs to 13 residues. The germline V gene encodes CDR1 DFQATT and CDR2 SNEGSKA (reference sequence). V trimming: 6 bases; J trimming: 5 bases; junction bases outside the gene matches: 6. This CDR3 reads CSADRGRGTEAFF. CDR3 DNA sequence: TGCAGTGCCGACAGGGGGCGCGGAACTGAAGCTTTCTTT.